These 21 T cell receptor beta chains originate from one sample sequenced in a study of blood T cell repertoires in COVID-19. Clones were sequenced by immunoSEQ multiplex PCR, and TCRdb holds only the in-frame ones, with some missing. This sample carries over 200,000 clones, roughly 82% of them seen once, and the ten largest clones take 2% to 2.5%. The sequencing input was peripheral blood. The source of these receptors is a man in his forties who had recovered from COVID-19.

CDR3 in amino acids: CASVGEQEAFF. The CDR3 region has the DNA TGTGCCAGCGTCGGGGAGCAGGAAGCTTTCTTT. The V and J genes are TRBV2 and TRBJ1-1; D remains unclear. The CDR3 runs 11 residues. V was shortened by 8 bases and J by 8 bases, with 12 bases between the two germline ends. Germline CDR1 and CDR2: SNHLY and FYNNEI. Full variable domain (missing parts from reference TRBV2 and TRBJ1-1): EPEVTQTPSHQVTQMGQEVILRCVPISNHLYFYWYRQILGQKVEFLVSFYNNEISEKSEIFDDQFSVERPDGSNFTLKIRSTKLEDSAMYFCASVGEQEAFFGQGTRLTVV.

This sequence joins TRBV18 and TRBJ1-4; D is possibly TRBD1 (5 bases). Trimming took off 2 bases at V and 5 bases at J, with 21 bases between the two ends. This CDR3 has 18 residues. Germline V gives CDR1 KGHSH, CDR2 LQKENI. This CDR3 reads CASSPIGGGAASNEKLFF. In DNA, the CDR3 is TGTGCCAGCTCACCAATCGGAGGCGGGGCAGCCTCAAATGAAAAACTGTTTTTT.

The table lists this clone with a count of one. The genes are TRBV7-8 and TRBJ1-2; D is possibly TRBD1 (5 bases). The CDR3 consists of 14 residues. With 0 bases removed from V and 5 bases from J, the gap between germline ends came to 10 bases. In germline, CDR1 is SGHVS, CDR2 FQNEAQ. The chain's CDR3 is CASSLARQNYGYTF. In DNA, the CDR3 is TGTGCCAGCAGCTTAGCCAGACAGAATTATGGCTACACCTTC.

J is TRBJ2-1 and V is TRBV6-2 or TRBV6-3; D gene unclear. The CDR3 has 14 amino acids. Trimming took off 0 bases at V and 5 bases at J, with 8 bases between the two ends. Germline loops: CDR1 MNHEY, CDR2 SVGEGT. Here the CDR3 DNA reads TGTGCCAGCAGTTACTCCCTCTATAACAATGAGCAGTTCTTC. It is translated as CASSYSLYNNEQFF.

For the CDR3, the DNA is TGTGCCATAAAACAGGGAATTGACACTGAAGCTTTCTTT. Amino acid sequence: CAIKQGIDTEAFF. The chain recombines TRBV19 with TRBJ1-1; tentative D call: TRBD1 (6 bases). Germline V CDR1 and CDR2: LNHDA, SQIVND (reference sequence). Between the trimmed V and J ends, which lost 10 bases and 3 bases, there was a span of 15 bases. This CDR3 spans 13 amino acids.

This sequence joins TRBV5-1 and TRBJ2-3; 8 bases map to TRBD2. Germline trimming cut 1 base from V and 5 bases from J; bases unmatched to any gene: 6. CDR1 is SGHRS and CDR2 is YFSETQ in the germline V gene. The CDR3 contains 15 residues. CDR3: CASSLLAGSGDTQYF. CDR3 sequence (DNA): TGCGCCAGCAGCTTGCTAGCGGGCAGTGGAGATACGCAGTATTTT.

The V and J genes are TRBV18 and TRBJ2-1; D is possibly TRBD1 (6 bases). The germline CDR1 and CDR2 sequences are KGHSH and LQKENI. The length of the CDR3 is 14 residues. V was pared by 3 bases and J by 8 bases, with 14 bases between. CDR3 nucleotides: TGTGCCAGCTCACCGGCAGGGGAAGAGGATGAGCAGTTCTTC. Translation: CASSPAGEEDEQFF.

This chain links TRBV12-3 or TRBV12-4 with TRBJ1-3; D uncertain. V lost 6 bases and J 0 bases, leaving 6 bases between the germline ends. The CDR3 extends over 13 amino acids. The CDR3 DNA reads TGTGCCAGCAGGCTGAGCTCTGGAAACACCATATATTTT. It yields the protein CASRLSSGNTIYF.

This clone was found a few times. The chain couples TRBV7-2 to TRBJ2-2; 8 nucleotides match TRBD1. The CDR3 spans 15 residues. Germline CDR1 SGHTA, CDR2 FQGNSA. J gave up 2 bases and V 7 bases, and 6 bases lay outside the gene matches. CDR3 nucleotides: TGTGCCAGCACCCTGGACAGGGATAACACCGGGGAGCTGTTTTTT. Protein sequence: CASTLDRDNTGELFF.

This rearrangement joins TRBV4-1 to TRBJ2-7; maybe TRBD2 (6 bases). Trimming shortened V by 1 base and J by 0 bases, and 13 bases separated the two germline ends. Germline lookup yields CDR1 MGHRA and CDR2 YSYEKL. This CDR3 region has 16 residues. CDR3 DNA sequence: TGCGCCAGCAGCCAAGTGGGAGACGGGGGCTCCTACGAGCAGTACTTC. This encodes CASSQVGDGGSYEQYF.

This chain links TRBV6-5 with TRBJ1-4; perhaps TRBD1 as D (6 bases). Germline CDR1 reads MNHEY; CDR2 reads SVGAGI. The CDR3 contains 14 residues. Between the trimmed V and J ends, which lost 7 bases and 2 bases, there was a span of 11 bases. DNA for the CDR3: TGTGCCAGCACCCCAAGGGGGACTAATGAAAAACTGTTTTTT. Translated: CASTPRGTNEKLFF.

The gene calls are TRBV30 and TRBJ2-2, with 11 positions matching TRBD2. The V gene end was trimmed by 3 bases and the J gene end by 5 bases; junction bases not matched to a gene: 8. CDR1 GTSNPN and CDR2 SVGIG come from the germline V gene (reference sequence). The CDR3 totals 16 residues. CDR3 amino acids: CAWRGTSGRLTGELFF. CDR3 coding DNA: TGTGCCTGGAGAGGTACTAGCGGGAGACTTACCGGGGAGCTGTTTTTT.

The chain joins TRBV5-4 to TRBJ2-7; 9 bases map to TRBD2. This CDR3 comprises 15 residues. Trimming removed 3 bases from V and 5 bases from J; junction bases left unmatched: 9. Germline CDR1 reads SGHNT; CDR2 reads YYREEE (reference sequence). The CDR3 loop reads CASSSGAGGSHEQYF. CDR3 nucleotides: TGTGCCAGCAGCTCGGGGGCGGGAGGGTCCCACGAGCAGTACTTC.

The V gene is TRBV2, the J gene TRBJ2-1; 8 bases map to TRBD2. V was pared by 5 bases and J by 3 bases, with 3 bases of the junction left unmatched. CDR1 is SNHLY, CDR2 FYNNEI, per germline. The CDR3 sequence is 14 residues long. The DNA for the CDR3 is TGTGCCAGCAGTCGGGAGGGGAGCTACAATGAGCAGTTCTTC. Encoded protein: CASSREGSYNEQFF.

This clone was recorded once. The chain carries TRBV6-2 or TRBV6-3 and TRBJ1-5, with TRBD1 matching over 7 bases. V shed 2 bases, J shed 2 bases, and the junction held 12 bases outside the gene matches. This CDR3 has 18 amino acids. Per the germline V gene, CDR1 is MNHEY and CDR2 is SVGEGT. The CDR3 protein is CASSYRMRDSEGNQPQHF. Written as DNA, the CDR3 is TGTGCCAGCAGTTACCGGATGAGGGACAGCGAGGGCAATCAGCCCCAGCATTTT.

The J gene is TRBJ2-5, the V gene TRBV7-6; D is unclear. This CDR3 has 16 amino acids. Germline CDR1 is SGHVS and CDR2 is FNYEAQ. V shed 1 base and J shed 1 base, with 13 bases lying between them. The CDR3 DNA sequence: TGTGCCAGCAGCTTAGAAGGCGGCGGCTTCCAAGAGACCCAGTACTTC. This sequence encodes CASSLEGGGFQETQYF.

The genes are TRBV12-3 or TRBV12-4 and TRBJ1-2; maybe TRBD1 (6 bases). This CDR3 comprises 12 residues. The V end was cut by 6 bases, the J end by 3 bases, with 8 bases between. The CDR3 coding sequence is TGTGCCAGCAGCGGGACATACTATGGCTACACCTTC. Encoded protein: CASSGTYYGYTF.

V usage is TRBV3-1 (or the pseudogene TRBV3-2) and J usage is TRBJ2-3; D might be TRBD2 (7 bases). Germline lookup yields CDR1 LGHDT and CDR2 YNNKEL (reference sequence). The CDR3 has 15 residues. Trimming removed 1 base at V and 4 bases at J, with 12 bases between. CDR3 in DNA: TGTGCCAGCAGCCAAGTCGGCGGGGGCCCAGATACGCAGTATTTT. Amino acid sequence: CASSQVGGGPDTQYF.

V gene TRBV10-3 combines with J gene TRBJ1-2; 7 positions match TRBD1. Germline loops: CDR1 ENHRY, CDR2 SYGVKD. The CDR3 is 13 amino acids. J gave up 6 bases and V 9 bases, and 10 bases lay outside the gene matches. CDR3 loop: CAIEDRIRDGYTF. The DNA for the CDR3 is TGTGCCATAGAGGACAGGATAAGGGATGGCTACACCTTC.

The sample holds one count of this clone. The gene calls are TRBV7-9 and TRBJ2-5, with 7 bases fitting TRBD2. The CDR3 totals 14 residues. V shed 5 bases and J 5 bases; nucleotides not matched to a gene: 8. Germline V lookup: CDR1 SEHNR, CDR2 FQNEAQ (reference sequence). In DNA, the CDR3 is TGTGCCAGCAGCCTGGGGGGGTGGTGGGAGACCCAGTACTTC. It specifies CASSLGGWWETQYF.

The CDR3 nucleotides are TGTGCCAGCAGCTTGGGTGGCGGGGGAGCCTACTTAGAGTACTTC. It translates to CASSLGGGGAYLEYF. V usage is TRBV5-4 and J usage is TRBJ2-4; TRBD2 aligns across 7 bases. The V segment lost 0 bases and the J segment 14 bases; nucleotides outside the gene matches: 14. CDR3 size: 15 residues. CDR1 is SGHNT and CDR2 is YYREEE in the germline V gene (reference sequence).